A single T cell receptor beta chain is shown here with its context. This CDR3 is also generated by other DNA sequences in the sample. The data originate from a study of radiotherapy plus CTLA-4 blockade in lung cancer. Data came from immunoSEQ multiplex PCR; TCRdb stores just in-frame clones and leaves some out. The table shows roughly 75,000 clones, with approximately 80% occurring only once. The CDR3 consists of 14 residues. The V gene's germline CDR1 is MNHEY and CDR2 SVGAGI. V was clipped by 6 bases and J by 8 bases; unmatched bases: 8. This TCR derives from a human donor with non-small cell lung cancer who had stable disease on radiotherapy plus ipilimumab. The chain has TRBV6-5 and TRBJ1-4; TRBD1 matches 8 bases. Sequencing used peripheral blood, obtained from a patient treated with radiotherapy plus ipilimumab. Written as DNA, the CDR3 is TGTGCCAGCAGCCGGACAGGGTCCGGGGAAAAACTGTTTTTT. Its protein is CASSRTGSGEKLFF.